Detailed here is one TCR beta chain. Its antigen is currently not known. Per-base qualities were not stored, and no clone one base away is much larger. Libraries were prepared through the immunoSEQ multiplex PCR assay. Concerning the study's data processing: A statistical classification framework was built to diagnose cytomegalovirus status from the catalog of TCR beta chain sequences. TCRdb took this table from immuneACCESS and kept in-frame rearrangements with V and J called. Such tables lack part of the clones; where checked against another copy, unresolved V genes explain under half of the gap, and the rest is unexplained. For V, J and clone size, that table is used; D and trimming come from the DNA. This sample has around 220,000 clones in its table, and around 88% of those were observed once. About 2.7% of the sample belongs to the ten largest clones. Separate from the approximately 690-subject first cohort, the validation cohort of roughly 120 subjects was the group to which the donors belonged.

This record comes from a study of cytomegalovirus exposure and HLA in healthy donors (dated by TCRdb to the late 2010s). In the study overall: According to a later analysis, the 120 validation repertoires were produced on the same platform as the roughly 600 repertoires of the first cohort. The study aimed to test whether cataloging public T cell receptors could reveal signatures of past pathogen exposure. In addition to the first cohort of approximately 650 subjects, a separate validation cohort of 120 different subjects was used. The study combined high-throughput TCR immunosequencing, statistical association of individual TCRs with disease status, and machine learning to predict cytomegalovirus infection status. Broad study findings and their caveats: In vitro tests confirmed that a few of the cytomegalovirus-associated TCR beta chains recognize cytomegalovirus antigens. In both the original and validation cohorts, the classifier was reported to diagnose cytomegalovirus status with high specificity and sensitivity. While some public TCRs were present in many individuals, most TCR sequences turned up only very rarely across donors. A total of roughly 160 TCR beta chains were listed by the study as associated with cytomegalovirus. According to the authors, the approach could potentially be generalized to other disease states and immunological phenotypes. Subsequent analysis determined that TCRs grouped into clusters in the first cohort also showed a tendency toward co-occurrence across the 120 validation repertoires, and about 93% of cluster scores exceeded 0. All 120 or so repertoires were used to score co-occurrence in the validation cohort in a later analysis, because that analysis had no HLA typing for the cohort.

The source is a woman aged 18-35 years in good health and CMV-seronegative. Input material: PBMCs.

The CDR3 protein is CASSLEGGSYEQYF. The DNA sequence is TGCGCCAGCAGCTTGGAAGGGGGTTCGTACGAGCAGTACTTC. Recombination connected TRBV5-1 to TRBJ2-7; a tentative D match to TRBD1 spans 6 bases. The trim is 0 bases for V and 4 bases for J, with a gap of 11 bases between the germline ends. From cysteine to phenylalanine, the CDR3 is 14 amino acids long. The CDR3 DNA has 42 bases and is translated from base 1. The CDR1 and CDR2 encoded by the germline V gene are SGHRS and YFSETQ. Beyond the CDR3, the reference TRBV5-1 and TRBJ2-7 genes provide the residues; the full variable domain reads: KAGVTQTPRYLIKTRGQQVTLSCSPISGHRSVSWYQQTPGQGLQFLFEYFSETQRNKGNFPGRFSGRQFSNSRSEMNVSTLELGDSALYLCASSLEGGSYEQYFGPGTRLTVT.